The 8 T cell receptor beta chains below come from one sample, sequenced in a study of cytomegalovirus exposure and HLA in healthy donors (dated by TCRdb to the late 2010s). The library came from the immunoSEQ multiplex PCR assay. A mixture of 60 forward primers for TCR Vbeta segments and 13 reverse primers for TCR Jbeta segments was used in the multiplex PCR. Not all clones reach the TCRdb copy of this immuneACCESS table, which keeps in-frame sequences only. Checked studies attribute under half of the gap to unresolved V genes and leave the rest unexplained. The sample data list approximately 220,000 clones, and 60% to 80% of these were observed just once. Around 1.8% of the sample belongs to the ten largest clones. The sequenced sample consisted of PBMCs. Receptors originate from a man in his late teens or twenties in good health and CMV-seronegative.

The rearrangement uses TRBV19 and TRBJ1-2, with 7 bases lining up with TRBD1. The V gene end was trimmed by 3 bases and the J gene end by 8 bases; junction bases not matched to a gene: 6. CDR1 LNHDA and CDR2 SQIVND come from the germline V gene (reference sequence). The CDR3 runs to 13 residues. The CDR3 region is CASSIEGARGYTF. The CDR3 nucleotides are TGTGCCAGTAGTATTGAGGGGGCGCGGGGCTACACCTTC.

This clone was seen a few times. This chain connects TRBV4-3 to TRBJ1-2; 7 bases agree with TRBD1. With V trimmed by 0 bases and J by 5 bases, 12 bases remained unmatched. Germline CDR1 is LGHNA and CDR2 is YSLEER. The CDR3 runs to 17 residues. As DNA, the CDR3 is TGCGCCAGCAGCCAAGATGTACCGCAGACAGGGAGTTATGGCTACACCTTC. It encodes CASSQDVPQTGSYGYTF.

The chain joins TRBV7-3 to TRBJ2-1, with D possibly being TRBD1 (6 bases). Germline CDR1 is SGHTA and CDR2 is FQGTGA. The CDR3 length is 17 residues. The V end was cut by 0 bases, the J end by 7 bases, with 19 bases between. CDR3 coding DNA: TGTGCCAGCAGCTTAACGCCTAAAGGGGGAGCGTTGAATGAGCAGTTCTTC. Translation gives CASSLTPKGGALNEQFF. Full variable domain (missing parts from reference TRBV7-3 and TRBJ2-1): GAGVSQTPSNKVTEKGKYVELRCDPISGHTALYWYRQSLGQGPEFLIYFQGTGAADDSGLPNDRFFAVRPEGSVSTLKIQRTERGDSAVYLCASSLTPKGGALNEQFFGPGTRLTVL.

The chain carries TRBV7-8 and TRBJ2-1; weak D call: TRBD2 (6 bases). The CDR3 is 11 amino acids. In germline, CDR1 is SGHVS, CDR2 FQNEAQ. V lost 1 base and J lost 15, with 10 bases in between. The CDR3 here is CASSLEGLMFF. CDR3 nucleotides: TGTGCCAGCAGCTTAGAGGGACTTATGTTCTTC.

The chain is built from TRBV6-1 and TRBJ2-1; TRBD2 might be the D (5 bases). V lost 8 bases and J lost 8, with 13 bases in between. The CDR3 runs 12 residues. Germline values: CDR1 MNHNS, CDR2 SASEGT. CDR3 bases: TGTGCCAGCGGCGAGGGAAGGCATGAGCAGTTCTTC. This translates into CASGEGRHEQFF.

The chain carries TRBV2 and TRBJ2-2; TRBD2 matches at 8 bases. Germline V gives CDR1 SNHLY, CDR2 FYNNEI. The CDR3 contains 15 residues. V lost 1 base to trimming and J lost 4 bases; unmatched junction nucleotides: 2. The CDR3 loop is CASSEVGGATGELFF. The CDR3 coding sequence is TGTGCCAGCAGTGAAGTCGGGGGGGCCACCGGGGAGCTGTTTTTT.

The sample holds one count of this clone. The chain recombines TRBV14 with TRBJ1-1, with TRBD1 as a possible D gene (6 bases). Between the trimmed V and J ends, which lost 1 base and 11 bases, there was a span of 11 bases. There are 12 residues in the CDR3. Germline CDR1 and CDR2: SGHDN and FVKESK. The CDR3 region has the DNA TGTGCCAGCAGCCAAGTTCACAGGGCGGCTTTCTTT. This translates into CASSQVHRAAFF. The complete variable domain, with remaining parts taken from reference TRBV14 and TRBJ1-1, reads EAGVTQFPSHSVIEKGQTVTLRCDPISGHDNLYWYRRVMGKEIKFLLHFVKESKQDESGMPNNRFLAERTGGTYSTLKVQPAELEDSGVYFCASSQVHRAAFFGQGTRLTVV.

With respect to this clone: The same CDR3 also results from other DNA sequences found in this sample. The rearrangement uses TRBV18 and TRBJ1-1; D gene ambiguous. The V gene's germline CDR1 is KGHSH and CDR2 LQKENI. The CDR3 contains 13 residues. Trimming took off 2 bases at V and 1 base at J, with 5 bases between the two ends. This CDR3 reads CASSPTGNTEAFF. The DNA for the CDR3 is TGTGCCAGCTCACCAACGGGGAACACTGAAGCTTTCTTT.